The clone carrying this TCR beta chain was counted ten times or more. As yet, its antigen is unknown. This entry belongs to a study of T-cell memory formation after mild COVID-19. Overall study results and limits: Some SARS-CoV-2-responding clones were already detected in memory before infection. CD4+ clones that contracted lay mainly in CM and EM; CD8+ ones lay in EMRA.

Looked up from germline, CDR1 is DFQATT and CDR2 is SNEGSKA (reference sequence). The V end lost 6 bases, the J end lost 11 bases, and 16 bases lay between the germline ends. The CDR3 has 12 residues. Constant-segment primers and 5'RACE yielded cDNA libraries for TCR alpha and TCR beta, each carrying sample barcodes and UMIs. In TCRdb, the 5' RACE reads were re-called with MiXCR into one record per CDR3 protein. Seen here are about 440,000 distinct CDR3 sequences, over 15% observed once, and the top ten hold around 9.2%. The rearrangement uses TRBV20-1 and TRBJ2-2; no reliable D call. Sequencing was carried out using PBMCs or a T cell subset sorted from them (not recorded which). This receptor was identified in an adult woman who had mild COVID-19 (a few samples of this study predate the infection). Cell type and time point are not known. The CDR3 region is CSAEDGPLELFF. In DNA form, the CDR3 reads TGCAGTGCCGAAGACGGACCTCTCGAGCTGTTTTTT.